These T cell receptor beta chains were read from a single sample in a study of T cell responses to AZD1222 COVID-19 vaccine. The method was immunoSEQ multiplex PCR; TCRdb's version includes in-frame clones alone and lacks a portion of them. This repertoire shows about 120,000 clones, around nine tenths found once; its top ten account for roughly 2.4%. Sequenced here: peripheral blood, sampled on day 0 of AZD1222 vaccination. The receptors come from an adult in good health. CDR3s include the opening cysteine and the closing phenylalanine or tryptophan. A D gene is named only where the DNA matches it firmly. Only part of the rows carry a size: once, few, many, or a class if the clone is expanded.

d_call clone_size j_call v_call cdr3_nt cdr3_aa
TRBD2 few TRBJ2-7 TRBV3-1/TRBV3-2 TGTGCCAGCAGCCAAGGACTGCCTAGCGGGAGTGAAGAGCAGTACTTC CASSQGLPSGSEEQYF
. . TRBJ1-2 TRBV19 TGTGCCAGTAGTATAAAGGGGGGCAGCCCATCTAACTATGGCTACACCTTC CASSIKGGSPSNYGYTF
. once TRBJ2-7 TRBV18 TGTGCCAGCTCACCAAAGGCTAAGATCTCTTCCTACGAGCAGTACTTC CASSPKAKISSYEQYF
. . TRBJ2-7 TRBV10-3 TGTGCCATCAGTGACTCCCCGAACTACGAGCAGTACTTC CAISDSPNYEQYF
TRBD1 . TRBJ2-6 TRBV2 TGTGCCAGCAGCGTACAGGGGTCTGGGGCCAACGTCCTGACTTTC CASSVQGSGANVLTF
. . TRBJ1-1 TRBV6-5 TGTGCCAGCAGTTACGATGGGGGGTGGAGAGCTGAAGCTTTCTTT CASSYDGGWRAEAFF
. . TRBJ2-3 TRBV27 TGTGCCAGCAGTTTAGCGGGCACAGATACGCAGTATTTT CASSLAGTDTQYF
TRBD2 . TRBJ2-3 TRBV20-1 TGCAGTGCTAGTCAACCTAGCGGTTACACAGATACGCAGTATTTT CSASQPSGYTDTQYF
. . TRBJ2-1 TRBV3-1/TRBV3-2 TGTGCCAGCAGCCAAGATGATAGGGGTGAGCAGTTCTTC CASSQDDRGEQFF
TRBD1 few TRBJ2-3 TRBV25-1 TGTGCCAGCAGCCCCCAGGTGACAGGGAAGGGCACAGATACGCAGTATTTT CASSPQVTGKGTDTQYF
TRBD1 . TRBJ1-2 TRBV10-2 TGCGCCAGCAGTGAAGGGGACAGGGTCCATGGCTACACCTTC CASSEGDRVHGYTF
TRBD1 once TRBJ2-3 TRBV30 TGTGCCTGGGGGGGACAGTGGGCTTACACAGATACGCAGTATTTT CAWGGQWAYTDTQYF
TRBD1 . TRBJ1-4 TRBV28 TGTGCCAGCAGCTTGACAGGGGGCGATGAAAAACTGTTTTTT CASSLTGGDEKLFF
. . TRBJ2-7 TRBV10-3 TGTGCCATCAAGGGCGGACAGAGCTCCTACGAGCAGTACTTC CAIKGGQSSYEQYF
TRBD2 . TRBJ2-1 TRBV11-2 TGTGCCAGCAGCTTAGGACTAGCGGGAGTCAATGAGCAGTTCTTC CASSLGLAGVNEQFF
. . TRBJ1-4 TRBV11-2 TGTGCCAGCAGCTCGACCGGGGAAACTAATGAAAAACTGTTTTTT CASSSTGETNEKLFF
. few TRBJ1-5 TRBV10-3 TGTGCCATCAGTGAGTCTCGGGGGGGCGCGGGTCAGCCCCAGCATTTT CAISESRGGAGQPQHF